This T cell receptor beta chain is drawn from a study of blood T cell repertoires in COVID-19. The assay was immunoSEQ multiplex PCR, and TCRdb's table has in-frame clones only and misses some. The sample includes just under 90,000 clones, approximately 91% of them seen just once. The V and J ends lost 0 bases and 0 bases respectively, with 6 bases between them. Germline CDR1 and CDR2: MNHEY and SVGAGI. CDR3 size: 16 residues. The chain has TRBV6-5 and TRBJ2-6, with D tentatively TRBD1 (5 bases). The sequence derives from a man between 60 and 70 years old with acute or convalescent COVID-19. The sample taken for sequencing was peripheral blood. The CDR3 loop reads CASSYSTGSGANVLTF. The CDR3 bases are TGTGCCAGCAGTTACTCCACAGGCTCTGGGGCCAACGTCCTGACTTTC.